This TCR beta chain was sequenced for a study of T cell responses to AZD1222 COVID-19 vaccine. Notes on this clone: Antigen specificity is unknown.

Broader study findings: Variant regions that are unmutated are reportedly the target of nearly half of spike-specific TCRs.

This table comes from immunoSEQ multiplex PCR, and its TCRdb copy is limited to in-frame clones, with some not included. Among around 150,000 clones, about 93% were seen once, and the ten largest hold less than 5%. The CDR3 loop spans 13 amino acids. Trimming shortened V by 3 bases and J by 8 bases, and 11 bases separated the two germline ends. Looked up from germline, CDR1 is SGHAT and CDR2 is FQNNGV. The V and J genes are TRBV11-2 and TRBJ2-1; the D is unclear. This specimen consisted of peripheral blood, obtained 28 days after the second AZD1222 dose. The receptor comes from an adult who received the AZD1222 COVID-19 vaccine. CDR3 sequence: CASSFGSYDEQFF. In DNA, the CDR3 is TGTGCCAGCAGCTTCGGGTCTTACGATGAGCAGTTCTTC.